The 23 T cell receptor beta chains below were found in one sample sequenced in a study of blood T cells in healthy people across ages. Primers used in a second PCR of roughly 6 to 12 cycles were a sample-barcoded 5' primer and a J-beta primer mix. TCRdb analysed the 5' RACE reads with MiXCR anew, one entry per CDR3 protein. The table records around 1.5 million distinct CDR3 sequences, approximately 32% of them present only once. The material sequenced was blood. These receptors all come from a woman aged 30 to 39 in good health.

The sample holds a few counts of this clonotype. The chain has TRBV6-5 and TRBJ1-4; TRBD1 is a possible D gene (5 bases). This CDR3 spans 12 amino acids. Germline lookup yields CDR1 MNHEY and CDR2 SVGAGI. The V end lost 9 bases, the J end lost 8 bases, and 13 bases lay between the germline ends. The CDR3 coding sequence is TGTGCCAGAGGGGTGGTAGGAGAAAAACTGTTTTTT. Residues: CARGVVGEKLFF.

The chain recombines TRBV6-4 with TRBJ2-3, with D maybe TRBD2 (5 bases). Germline lookup yields CDR1 MRHNA and CDR2 SNTAGT. V lost 7 bases and J lost 2, with 19 bases in between. The CDR3 is made up of 16 amino acids. CDR3 bases: TGTGCCAGCAACTGTACGGGGAATGGACCCACAGATACGCAGTATTTT. Translated: CASNCTGNGPTDTQYF.

V usage is TRBV20-1 and J usage is TRBJ1-5; TRBD1 might be the D (6 bases). Trimming cost V 4 bases and J 5 bases, with 15 bases left between them. CDR1 DFQATT and CDR2 SNEGSKA come from the germline V gene (reference sequence). This CDR3 is 14 amino acids long. DNA of the CDR3: TGCAGTGCTAACCCGGGGACACCCGATCAGCCCCAGCATTTT. Protein: CSANPGTPDQPQHF.

The V gene is TRBV6-1, the J gene TRBJ1-2; 7 bases map to TRBD1. Germline assignment: CDR1 MNHNS and CDR2 SASEGT. The junction had 13 bases not matched to a gene; V was cut back by 4 bases and J by 2 bases. The CDR3 is 17 residues long. This CDR3 reads CASSGMTGQILNYGYTF. The DNA for the CDR3 is TGTGCCAGCAGTGGGATGACGGGACAGATTTTGAACTATGGCTACACCTTC.

The CDR3 region is CASSLANRGATSSYNEQFF. As DNA, the CDR3 is TGCGCCAGCAGCTTGGCCAATCGGGGGGCCACAAGCTCCTACAATGAGCAGTTCTTC. The V and J genes are TRBV5-1 and TRBJ2-1; tentative D call: TRBD2 (7 bases). Per germline, CDR1 SGHRS and CDR2 YFSETQ. Trimming removed 0 bases from V and 0 bases from J, with 19 bases in between. This CDR3 spans 19 amino acids.

V is TRBV4-1 and J is TRBJ1-1; D not resolved. This CDR3 has 12 residues. The V and J ends lost 3 bases and 7 bases respectively, with 9 bases between them. The germline gives CDR1 MGHRA, CDR2 YSYEKL. Written as DNA, the CDR3 is TGCGCCAGCAGCCACGGGTCCTTTGAAGCTTTCTTT. It codes for CASSHGSFEAFF.

The CDR3 DNA reads TGTGCCGACAGCTTACCGACTAGCGGGAGGCCCTACGAGCAGTACTTC. It translates to CADSLPTSGRPYEQYF. The chain joins TRBV7-9 to TRBJ2-4; 13 bases map to TRBD2. The better agreement between TRBJ2-7 and the DNA end casts doubt on the J call. The CDR3 has 16 amino acids. The V gene's germline CDR1 is SEHNR and CDR2 FQNEAQ (reference sequence).

This clonotype turned up a few times. The chain combines TRBV10-3 with TRBJ2-1; 11 bases line up with TRBD2. The CDR3 consists of 20 residues. After removal of 6 bases from V and 7 bases from J, the junction contained 23 bases not matched to a gene. The germline V gene has CDR1 ENHRY and CDR2 SYGVKD. CDR3 bases: TGTGCCATCAGGCCGGATCCGGGACTAGCGGCTAGTACGTATATGAATGAGCAGTTCTTC. Translation gives CAIRPDPGLAASTYMNEQFF.

This rearrangement joins TRBV20-1 to TRBJ2-5, with D unclear. The V end lost 6 bases, the J end lost 1 base, and 0 bases lay between the germline ends. CDR3 length: 9 amino acids. Germline assignment: CDR1 DFQATT and CDR2 SNEGSKA (reference sequence). CDR3 sequence (DNA): TGCAGTGCCCAAGAGACCCAGTACTTC. Translating gives CSAQETQYF.

The rearrangement links TRBV28 to TRBJ2-3, with 8 bases lining up with TRBD2. The CDR3 loop spans 16 amino acids. Germline loops: CDR1 MDHEN, CDR2 SYDVKM. Trimming at V came to 8 bases and at J to 2 bases, leaving 12 bases not matched to a gene. The CDR3 is CASRFYSGAITDTQYF. CDR3 nucleotide sequence: TGTGCCAGCCGGTTTTATAGCGGGGCTATCACAGATACGCAGTATTTT. Supplemented by reference TRBV28 and TRBJ2-3, the full variable domain reads DVKVTQSSRYLVKRTGEKVFLECVQDMDHENMFWYRQDPGLGLRLIYFSYDVKMKEKGDIPEGYSVSREKKERFSLILESASTNQTSMYLCASRFYSGAITDTQYFGPGTRLTVL.

The chain employs TRBV10-3 and TRBJ2-4; perhaps D is TRBD1 or TRBD2 (5 bases each). The CDR3 runs to 15 residues. Deletions cut 8 bases from V and 5 bases from J, with 19 bases between. Per the germline V gene, CDR1 is ENHRY and CDR2 is SYGVKD. The DNA for the CDR3 is TGTGCCATCGCTTCGACTTCCCGAGGGGAAAACATTCAGTACTTC. Its protein is CAIASTSRGENIQYF.

This clonotype was observed a few times. The V and J genes are TRBV7-2 and TRBJ2-7; D may be TRBD2 (6 bases). Trimming removed 4 bases at V and 0 bases at J, with 16 bases between. Germline loops: CDR1 SGHTA, CDR2 FQGNSA. The CDR3 is 16 amino acids. CDR3 in DNA: TGTGCCAGCAGCTCCTGGGTAGGGAGGAACTCCTACGAGCAGTACTTC. It translates to CASSSWVGRNSYEQYF.

In this sample, this clonotype turned up a few times. V gene TRBV20-1 combines with J gene TRBJ1-6, with 9 bases matching TRBD1. With 5 bases clipped from V and 9 bases from J, the junction kept 17 bases outside the gene matches. CDR3 length: 17 residues. The germline V gene has CDR1 DFQATT and CDR2 SNEGSKA (reference sequence). For the CDR3, the DNA is TGCAGTGCTTCTCCGGTTAAAGACAGGGGGTTGAGTTCACCCCTCCACTTT. It translates to CSASPVKDRGLSSPLHF.

This clonotype appeared a few times. The CDR3 here is CASSVPRGTGELFF. In nucleotides, the CDR3 is TGCGCCAGCAGTGTCCCACGTGGGACCGGGGAGCTGTTTTTT. The chain combines TRBV5-1 with TRBJ2-2, with D unresolved. V gave up 5 bases and J gave up 5 bases, with 13 bases separating them. Germline V gives CDR1 SGHRS, CDR2 YFSETQ. The CDR3 runs to 14 residues.

This chain connects TRBV7-2 to TRBJ2-1; TRBD1 might be the D (6 bases). This CDR3 contains 13 residues. Trimming stripped 6 bases from V and 10 bases from J, with 16 bases between. Germline V lookup: CDR1 SGHTA, CDR2 FQGNSA. As DNA, the CDR3 is TGTGCCAGCAGTTCCAGGGGTTCCTACGAGCAGTTCTTC. Amino acid sequence: CASSSRGSYEQFF. Full variable domain (remainder filled in from reference TRBV7-2 and TRBJ2-1): GAGVSQSPSNKVTEKGKDVELRCDPISGHTALYWYRQSLGQGLEFLIYFQGNSAPDKSGLPSDRFSAERTGGSVSTLTIQRTQQEDSAVYLCASSSRGSYEQFFGPGTRLTVL.

This clonotype was recorded only once. This chain connects TRBV7-2 to TRBJ2-2, with TRBD1 matching 11 bases. The CDR3 length is 17 residues. The V gene end was trimmed by 6 bases and the J gene end by 7 bases; junction bases not matched to a gene: 13. Germline V lookup: CDR1 SGHTA, CDR2 FQGNSA. CDR3 sequence: CASRMTGTGGFGGELFF. The CDR3 DNA reads TGTGCCAGCAGAATGACCGGGACAGGGGGATTTGGCGGGGAGCTGTTTTTT. Variable domain in full (rest from reference TRBV7-2 and TRBJ2-2): GAGVSQSPSNKVTEKGKDVELRCDPISGHTALYWYRQSLGQGLEFLIYFQGNSAPDKSGLPSDRFSAERTGGSVSTLTIQRTQQEDSAVYLCASRMTGTGGFGGELFFGEGSRLTVL.

This clonotype was picked up many times. This sequence joins TRBV27 and TRBJ2-7; 7 nucleotides agree with TRBD1. The CDR3 length is 14 residues. Germline V gene lookup returns CDR1 MNHEY and CDR2 SMNVEV (reference sequence). Trimming removed 5 bases from V and 2 bases from J; junction bases left unmatched: 6. DNA of the CDR3: TGTGCCAGCAGTGCTCAGCAGGGGGCCTACGAGCAGTACTTC. Its translation is CASSAQQGAYEQYF.

This clonotype came up a few times. A read error may be the cause here, since a much bigger clone is one base away. This chain links TRBV15 with TRBJ2-1; weak D call: TRBD2 (7 bases). This CDR3 is built from 15 residues. Germline V gene sequence: CDR1 LNHNV, CDR2 YYDKDF (reference sequence). The CDR3 nucleotides read TGTGCCGCCAGCGTAGAGAGGGGGGGTTTCAATGAGCAGTTCTTC. Its translation: CAASVERGGFNEQFF. Full variable domain (missing parts from reference TRBV15 and TRBJ2-1): DAMVIQNPRYQVTQFGKPVTLSCSQTLNHNVMYWYQQKSSQAPKLLFHYYDKDFNNEADTPDNFQSRRPNTSFCFLDIRSPGLGDTAMYLCAASVERGGFNEQFFGPGTRLTVL.

This clonotype turned up a few times. The chain employs TRBV28 and TRBJ2-6; no reliable D call. Trimming took 7 bases from V and 9 from J, leaving 4 bases between them. This CDR3 comprises 10 residues. The V gene's germline CDR1 is MDHEN and CDR2 SYDVKM. This chain's CDR3 is CASTVNVLTF. The DNA for the CDR3 is TGTGCCAGCACTGTCAACGTCCTGACTTTC.

In its sample, this clonotype was seen many times. V gene TRBV9 combines with J gene TRBJ2-3, with 9 bases identical to TRBD2. The CDR3 sequence is 15 residues long. Germline V gives CDR1 SGDLS, CDR2 YYNGEE. Trimming cost V 0 bases and J 4 bases; bases outside gene matches: 3. The CDR3 protein is CASSVDRGGADTQYF. CDR3 DNA: TGTGCCAGCAGCGTAGATCGCGGGGGGGCAGATACGCAGTATTTT.

This clonotype was counted between two and nine times. The chain links TRBV5-1 to TRBJ2-7; unclear D gene. The length of the CDR3 is 14 residues. V lost 5 bases and J lost 0, with 12 bases in between. Germline CDR1 is SGHRS and CDR2 is YFSETQ. The CDR3 here is CASRASLTSYEQYF. The CDR3 nucleotides read TGCGCCAGCAGGGCGAGTTTGACCTCCTACGAGCAGTACTTC.

The chain employs TRBV4-1 and TRBJ1-1; D possibly corresponds to TRBD1 (5 bases). The CDR3 extends over 15 amino acids. The V end lost 1 base, the J end lost 5 bases, and 14 bases lay between the germline ends. CDR1 MGHRA and CDR2 YSYEKL come from the germline V gene. CDR3 loop: CASSQGLVGGTEAFF. CDR3 DNA sequence: TGCGCCAGCAGCCAAGGGTTGGTGGGGGGTACTGAAGCTTTCTTT.

This clonotype was seen only a few times. This chain joins TRBV2 and TRBJ2-5; 8 nucleotides align to TRBD2. The CDR3 is 16 amino acids. Germline V CDR1 and CDR2: SNHLY, FYNNEI. The V segment lost 4 bases and the J segment 1 base; nucleotides outside the gene matches: 8. CDR3 sequence reads: CASSVFGGAGQETQYF. In nucleotides, the CDR3 is TGTGCCAGCAGTGTATTCGGGGGGGCGGGCCAAGAGACCCAGTACTTC.